Included here is one T cell receptor beta chain sequence, with context. TCRdb ran MiXCR on the RT-PCR reads and lists one entry per CDR3 protein. The table records more than 550,000 distinct CDR3 sequences, approximately 15% of them present only once. The germline CDR1 and CDR2 sequences are LNHDA and SQIVND (reference sequence). The CDR3 consists of 15 residues. V trimming: 6 bases; J trimming: 6 bases; junction bases outside the gene matches: 9. The TCR sequence derives from a female donor in good health, serving as a healthy control. The sample taken for sequencing was memory CD4+ T cells from blood. V is TRBV19 and J is TRBJ2-1; TRBD1 matches 9 bases. The CDR3, as DNA: TGTGCCAGTAGCCTACAGGGGGCTTTGGTCAATGAGCAGTTCTTC. This codes for CASSLQGALVNEQFF.